This TCR beta chain originates from a study of blood T cell repertoires in COVID-19. The overall study: Samples taken during acute and convalescent COVID-19 were collected in the United States, Italy and Spain. PBMCs, B-cell-depleted T cells, or T cells were the source of the cDNA or gDNA that made up the material.

There are 16 residues in the CDR3. Trimming at V came to 1 base and at J to 3 bases, leaving 7 bases not matched to a gene. Germline values: CDR1 SGHRS, CDR2 YFSETQ. In the authors' workflow: Amplification of reference gene primers was used by the study to estimate nucleated cell counts. TCRdb keeps only in-frame clones here, not all; method: immunoSEQ multiplex PCR. D and trimming were read from the DNA, whereas the V and J calls and clone size are those reported in that table. Counted here are 100,000 to 120,000 clones, almost 80% occurring once; the ten biggest clones make up roughly 17%. The V gene is TRBV5-1, the J gene TRBJ2-1, with TRBD2 matching over 7 bases. This TCR was recovered from a woman older than 75 with active or convalescent COVID-19. Sequenced sample: peripheral blood. The DNA for the CDR3 is TGCGCCAGCAGCTTGTTAGTCGGGGGGAGCTACAATGAGCAGTTCTTC. Protein product: CASSLLVGGSYNEQFF.